Given below is one T cell receptor beta chain in context. Produced via immunoSEQ multiplex PCR; TCRdb's table is partial and in-frame only. There are 51,000 or so clones in the sample; roughly 91% occur only once, and approximately 10% lies in the top ten. The sample originates from a study of blood T cell repertoires in COVID-19. In germline, CDR1 is SEHNR, CDR2 FQNEAQ (reference sequence). This CDR3 has 16 residues. The ends lost 5 bases at V and 2 bases at J; junction bases unmatched: 11. The sequence derives from a man older than 75 with active or convalescent COVID-19. The V gene is TRBV7-9, the J gene TRBJ2-5; 7 positions match TRBD2. The sequencing input was peripheral blood. The CDR3 bases are TGTGCCAGCAGCCCGATGTTCCAGCGGGGACAAGAGACCCAGTACTTC. Translating gives CASSPMFQRGQETQYF.